The 2 T cell receptor beta chains below all came from one sample that was sequenced in a study of cytomegalovirus exposure and HLA in healthy donors (TCRdb year 2017). Receptors were amplified or captured by the immunoSEQ multiplex PCR assay. A mixture of 60 forward primers for TCR Vbeta segments and 13 reverse primers for TCR Jbeta segments was used in the multiplex PCR. TCRdb retrieved this table from immuneACCESS and kept in-frame rearrangements only. Not all clones are present; in checked studies, unresolved V genes account for under half, and no reason is known for the remainder. In all, the sample holds approximately 79,000 clones, and roughly 79% of those were seen once. The ten largest clones represent roughly 22% of the sample. The sample consisted of PBMCs. The receptor set was obtained from a woman in her thirties or forties in good health and CMV-seropositive.

In regard to this clone: One junction end does not reproduce the germline sequence, and a read error may be involved. This rearrangement joins TRBV13 to TRBJ1-1; TRBD1 aligns across 12 bases. This CDR3 is 14 amino acids long. Per germline, CDR1 PRHDT and CDR2 FYEKMQ (reference sequence). This CDR3 reads CASSTRDRGPEAFF. The CDR3 coding sequence is TGTGCCAGCAGCACCCGGGACAGGGGGCCTGAGGCTTTCTTT.

The V and J genes are TRBV29-1 and TRBJ2-2; D call uncertain. The germline V gene has CDR1 SQVTM and CDR2 ANQGSEA. This CDR3 has 15 residues. Trimming removed 0 bases at V and 0 bases at J, with 8 bases between. CDR3: CSVEDQTPNTGELFF. CDR3 in DNA: TGCAGCGTTGAAGATCAAACACCGAACACCGGGGAGCTGTTTTTT.